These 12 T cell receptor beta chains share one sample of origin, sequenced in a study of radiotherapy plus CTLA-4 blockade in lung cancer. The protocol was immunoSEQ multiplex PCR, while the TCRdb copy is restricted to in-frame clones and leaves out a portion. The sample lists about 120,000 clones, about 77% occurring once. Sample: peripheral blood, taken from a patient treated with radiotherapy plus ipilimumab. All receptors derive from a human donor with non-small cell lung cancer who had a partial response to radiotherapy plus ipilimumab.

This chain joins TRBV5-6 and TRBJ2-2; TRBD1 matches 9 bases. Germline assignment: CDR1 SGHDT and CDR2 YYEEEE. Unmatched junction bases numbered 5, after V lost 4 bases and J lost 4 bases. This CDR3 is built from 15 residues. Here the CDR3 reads CASSADRGITGELFF. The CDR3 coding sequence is TGTGCCAGCAGCGCGGACAGGGGAATCACCGGGGAGCTGTTTTTT. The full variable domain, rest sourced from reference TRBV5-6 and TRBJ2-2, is DAGVTQSPTHLIKTRGQQVTLRCSPKSGHDTVSWYQQALGQGPQFIFQYYEEEERQRGNFPDRFSGHQFPNYSSELNVNALLLGDSALYLCASSADRGITGELFFGEGSRLTVL.

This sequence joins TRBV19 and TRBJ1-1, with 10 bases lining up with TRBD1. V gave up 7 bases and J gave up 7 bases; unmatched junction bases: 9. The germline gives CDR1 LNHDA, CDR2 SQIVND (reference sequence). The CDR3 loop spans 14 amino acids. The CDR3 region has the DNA TGTGCCAGTACCTCCCGGGACAGGGGAATTGAAGCTTTCTTT. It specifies CASTSRDRGIEAFF.

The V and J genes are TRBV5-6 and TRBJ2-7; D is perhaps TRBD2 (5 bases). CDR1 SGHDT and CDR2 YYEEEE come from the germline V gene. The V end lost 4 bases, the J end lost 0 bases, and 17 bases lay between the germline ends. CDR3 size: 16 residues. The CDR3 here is CASSPSPGSSSYEQYV. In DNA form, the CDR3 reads TGTGCCAGCAGCCCGTCACCGGGATCGAGCTCCTACGAGCAGTACGTC.

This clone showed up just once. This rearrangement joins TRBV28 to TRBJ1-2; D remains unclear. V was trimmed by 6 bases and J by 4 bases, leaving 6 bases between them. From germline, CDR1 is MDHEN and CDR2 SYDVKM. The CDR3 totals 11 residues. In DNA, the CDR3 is TGTGCCAGCAGGGTACTCTATGGCTACACCTTC. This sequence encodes CASRVLYGYTF.

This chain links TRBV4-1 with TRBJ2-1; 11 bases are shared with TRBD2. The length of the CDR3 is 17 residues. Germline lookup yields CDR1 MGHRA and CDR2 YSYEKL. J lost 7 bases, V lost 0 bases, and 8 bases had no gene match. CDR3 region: CASSQEGTSGSLNEQFF. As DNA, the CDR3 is TGCGCCAGCAGCCAAGAAGGAACTAGCGGGAGTCTTAATGAGCAGTTCTTC.

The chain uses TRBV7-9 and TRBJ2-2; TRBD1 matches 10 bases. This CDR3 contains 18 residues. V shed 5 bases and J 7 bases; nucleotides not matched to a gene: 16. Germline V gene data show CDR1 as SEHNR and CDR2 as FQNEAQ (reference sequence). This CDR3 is CASSQGQGISEFGGELFF. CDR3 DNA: TGTGCCAGCAGCCAGGGACAGGGGATATCAGAGTTTGGCGGGGAGCTGTTTTTT. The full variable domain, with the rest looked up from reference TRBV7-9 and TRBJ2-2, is DTGVSQNPRHKITKRGQNVTFRCDPISEHNRLYWYRQTLGQGPEFLTYFQNEAQLEKSRLLSDRFSAERPKGSFSTLEIQRTEQGDSAMYLCASSQGQGISEFGGELFFGEGSRLTVL.

DNA for the CDR3: TGTGCCAGCAGCTCGGGTCTGGCGGAGCAAGAGACCCAGTACTTC. This codes for CASSSGLAEQETQYF. V and J are TRBV5-8 and TRBJ2-5; D is ambiguous. Germline CDR1 is SGHTS and CDR2 is YDEGEE. V was trimmed by 3 bases and J by 2 bases, leaving 14 bases between them. There are 15 residues in the CDR3. Filled out from reference TRBV5-8 and TRBJ2-5, the complete variable domain reads EAGVTQSPTHLIKTRGQQATLRCSPISGHTSVYWYQQALGLGLQFLLWYDEGEERNRGNFPPRFSGRQFPNYSSELNVNALELEDSALYLCASSSGLAEQETQYFGPGTRLLVL.

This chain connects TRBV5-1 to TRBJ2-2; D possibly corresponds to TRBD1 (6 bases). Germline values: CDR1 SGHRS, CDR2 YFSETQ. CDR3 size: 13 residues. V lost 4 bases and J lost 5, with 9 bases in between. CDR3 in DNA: TGCGCCAGCAGCGCAGGGGTTACCGGGGAGCTGTTTTTT. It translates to CASSAGVTGELFF.

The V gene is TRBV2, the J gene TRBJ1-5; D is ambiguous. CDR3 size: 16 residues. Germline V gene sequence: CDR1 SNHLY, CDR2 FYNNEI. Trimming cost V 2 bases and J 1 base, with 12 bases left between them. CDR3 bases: TGTGCCAGCAGTGAACTCCCGGGAGGGAGCAATCAGCCCCAGCATTTT. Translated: CASSELPGGSNQPQHF.

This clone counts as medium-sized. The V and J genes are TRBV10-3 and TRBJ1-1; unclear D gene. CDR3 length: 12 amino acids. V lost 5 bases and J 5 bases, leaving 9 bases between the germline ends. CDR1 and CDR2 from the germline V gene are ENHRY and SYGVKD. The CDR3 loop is CAISLSETEAFF. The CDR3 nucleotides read TGTGCCATCAGTTTGTCGGAGACTGAAGCTTTCTTT.

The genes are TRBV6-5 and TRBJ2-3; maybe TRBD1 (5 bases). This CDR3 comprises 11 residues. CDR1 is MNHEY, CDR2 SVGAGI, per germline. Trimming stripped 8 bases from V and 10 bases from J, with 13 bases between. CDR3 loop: CASGAFWAQYF. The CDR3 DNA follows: TGTGCCAGCGGGGCCTTTTGGGCGCAGTATTTT.

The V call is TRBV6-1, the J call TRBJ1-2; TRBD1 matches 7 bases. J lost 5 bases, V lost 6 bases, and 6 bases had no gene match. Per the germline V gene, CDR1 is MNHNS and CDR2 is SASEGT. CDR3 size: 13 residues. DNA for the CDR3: TGTGCCAGCAGGATAGGACAGGCGTATGGCTACACCTTC. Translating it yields CASRIGQAYGYTF.